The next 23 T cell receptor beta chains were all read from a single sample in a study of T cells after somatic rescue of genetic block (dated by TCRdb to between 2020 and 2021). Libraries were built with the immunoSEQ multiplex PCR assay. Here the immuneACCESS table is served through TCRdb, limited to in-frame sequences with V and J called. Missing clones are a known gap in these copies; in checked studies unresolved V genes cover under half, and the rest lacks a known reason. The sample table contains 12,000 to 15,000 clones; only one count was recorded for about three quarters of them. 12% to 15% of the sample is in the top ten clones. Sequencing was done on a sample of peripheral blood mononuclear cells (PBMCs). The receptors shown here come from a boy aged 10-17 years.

The chain's CDR3 is CASSEGGLANYGYTF. The CDR3 bases are TGTGCCAGCAGTGAAGGTGGATTAGCTAACTATGGCTACACCTTC. V is TRBV25-1 and J is TRBJ1-2; D uncertain. Trimming removed 2 bases from V and 0 bases from J, with 10 bases in between. The CDR3 spans 15 residues. Germline-derived CDR1 and CDR2 are MGHDK and SYGVNS.

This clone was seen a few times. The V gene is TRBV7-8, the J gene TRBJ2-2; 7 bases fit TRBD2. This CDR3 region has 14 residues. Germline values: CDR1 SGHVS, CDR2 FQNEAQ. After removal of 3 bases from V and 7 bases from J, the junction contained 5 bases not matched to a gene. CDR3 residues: CASSFREGSGELFF. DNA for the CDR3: TGTGCCAGCAGCTTCAGGGAGGGGAGCGGGGAGCTGTTTTTT.

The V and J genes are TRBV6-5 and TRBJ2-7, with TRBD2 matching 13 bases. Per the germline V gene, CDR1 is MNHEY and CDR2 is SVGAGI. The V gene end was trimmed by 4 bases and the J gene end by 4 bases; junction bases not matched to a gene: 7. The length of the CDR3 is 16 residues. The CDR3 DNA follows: TGTGCCAGCAGTTGGGGACTAGCGGGACCTATTTACGAGCAGTACTTC. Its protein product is CASSWGLAGPIYEQYF.

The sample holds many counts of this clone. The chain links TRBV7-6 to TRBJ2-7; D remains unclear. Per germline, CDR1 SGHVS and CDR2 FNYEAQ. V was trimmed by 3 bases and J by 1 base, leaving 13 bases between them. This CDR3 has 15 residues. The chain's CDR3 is CASSFPLRNSYEQYF. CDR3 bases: TGTGCCAGCAGCTTTCCGCTCAGGAATTCCTACGAGCAGTACTTC.

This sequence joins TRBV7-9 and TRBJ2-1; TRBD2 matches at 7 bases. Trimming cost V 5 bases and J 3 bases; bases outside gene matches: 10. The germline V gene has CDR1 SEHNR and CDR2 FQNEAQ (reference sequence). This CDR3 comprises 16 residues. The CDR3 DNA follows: TGTGCCAGCAGCGAAAGACTAGCTACATTCTACAATGAGCAGTTCTTC. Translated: CASSERLATFYNEQFF.

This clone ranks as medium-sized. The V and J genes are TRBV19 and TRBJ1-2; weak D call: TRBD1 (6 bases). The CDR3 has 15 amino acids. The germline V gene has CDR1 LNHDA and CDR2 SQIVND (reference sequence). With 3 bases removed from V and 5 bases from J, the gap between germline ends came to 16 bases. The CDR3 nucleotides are TGTGCCAGTAGTATCGGACGAGGGGGTCCTTATGGCTACACCTTC. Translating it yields CASSIGRGGPYGYTF.

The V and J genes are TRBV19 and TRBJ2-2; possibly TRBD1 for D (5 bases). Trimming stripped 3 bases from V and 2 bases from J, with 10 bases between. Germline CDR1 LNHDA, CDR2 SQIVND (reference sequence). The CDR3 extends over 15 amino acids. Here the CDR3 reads CASSIWQGNTGELFF. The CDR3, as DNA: TGTGCCAGTAGTATTTGGCAGGGTAACACCGGGGAGCTGTTTTTT.

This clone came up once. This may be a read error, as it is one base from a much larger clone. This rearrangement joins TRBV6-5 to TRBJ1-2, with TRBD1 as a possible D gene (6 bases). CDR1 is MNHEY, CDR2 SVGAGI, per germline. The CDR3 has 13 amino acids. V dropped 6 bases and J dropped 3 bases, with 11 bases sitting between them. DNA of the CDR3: TGTGCCAGCAGCCCCGGGACACACTATGGCTACACCTTC. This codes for CASSPGTHYGYTF.

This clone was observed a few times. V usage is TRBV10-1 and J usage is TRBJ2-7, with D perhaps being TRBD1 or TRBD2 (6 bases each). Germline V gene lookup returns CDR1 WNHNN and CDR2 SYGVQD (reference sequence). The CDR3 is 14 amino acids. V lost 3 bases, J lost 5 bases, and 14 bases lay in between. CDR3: CASSDGGLGNEQYF. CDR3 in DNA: TGCGCCAGCAGTGATGGGGGGCTAGGGAACGAGCAGTACTTC.

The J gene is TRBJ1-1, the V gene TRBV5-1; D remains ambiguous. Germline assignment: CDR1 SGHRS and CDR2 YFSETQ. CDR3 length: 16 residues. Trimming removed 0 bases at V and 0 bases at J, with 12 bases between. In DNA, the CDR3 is TGCGCCAGCAGCTTGGCCCGAATTGAACTGAACACTGAAGCTTTCTTT. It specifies CASSLARIELNTEAFF. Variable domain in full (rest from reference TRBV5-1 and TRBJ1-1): KAGVTQTPRYLIKTRGQQVTLSCSPISGHRSVSWYQQTPGQGLQFLFEYFSETQRNKGNFPGRFSGRQFSNSRSEMNVSTLELGDSALYLCASSLARIELNTEAFFGQGTRLTVV.

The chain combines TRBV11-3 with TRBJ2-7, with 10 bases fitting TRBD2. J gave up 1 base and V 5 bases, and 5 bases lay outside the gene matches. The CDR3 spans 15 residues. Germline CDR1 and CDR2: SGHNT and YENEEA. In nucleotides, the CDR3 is TGTGCCAGCAGCCCTAGCGGGAGAAAGTCCTACGAGCAGTACTTC. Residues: CASSPSGRKSYEQYF.

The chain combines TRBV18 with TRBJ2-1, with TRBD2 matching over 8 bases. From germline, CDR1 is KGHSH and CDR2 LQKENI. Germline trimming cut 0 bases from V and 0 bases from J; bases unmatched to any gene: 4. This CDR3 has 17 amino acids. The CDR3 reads CASSPPRLASSYNEQFF. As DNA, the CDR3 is TGTGCCAGCTCACCACCCAGACTAGCGAGCTCCTACAATGAGCAGTTCTTC.

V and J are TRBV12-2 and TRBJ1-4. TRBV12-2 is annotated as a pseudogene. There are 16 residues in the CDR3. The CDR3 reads CASRLARRGADEKLFF. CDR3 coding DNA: TGTGCAAGTCGCTTAGCGCGGAGGGGGGCGGATGAAAAACTGTTTTTT.

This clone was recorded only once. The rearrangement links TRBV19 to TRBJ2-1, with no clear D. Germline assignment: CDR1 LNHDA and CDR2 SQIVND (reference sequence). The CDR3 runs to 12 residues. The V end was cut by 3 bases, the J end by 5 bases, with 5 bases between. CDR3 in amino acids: CASSILDNEQFF. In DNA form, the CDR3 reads TGTGCCAGTAGTATCTTGGACAATGAGCAGTTCTTC.

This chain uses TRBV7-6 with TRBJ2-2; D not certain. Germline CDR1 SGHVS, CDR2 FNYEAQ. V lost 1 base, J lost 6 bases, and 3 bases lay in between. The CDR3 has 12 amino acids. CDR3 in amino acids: CASSLVPGELFF. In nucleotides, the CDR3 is TGTGCCAGCAGCTTAGTACCCGGGGAGCTGTTTTTT.

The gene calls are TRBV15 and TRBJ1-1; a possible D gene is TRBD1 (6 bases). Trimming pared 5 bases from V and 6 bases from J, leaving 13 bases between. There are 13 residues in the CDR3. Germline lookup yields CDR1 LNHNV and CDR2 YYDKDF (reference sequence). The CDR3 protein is CATSRPGHPEAFF. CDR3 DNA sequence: TGTGCCACCAGCCGACCGGGACACCCTGAAGCTTTCTTT.

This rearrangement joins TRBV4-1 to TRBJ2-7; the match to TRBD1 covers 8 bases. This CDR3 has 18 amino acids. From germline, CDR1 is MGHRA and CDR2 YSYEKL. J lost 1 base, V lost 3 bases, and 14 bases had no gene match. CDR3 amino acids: CASSQRMGQGASSYEQYF. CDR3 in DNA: TGCGCCAGCAGCCAGAGGATGGGTCAGGGGGCATCATCCTACGAGCAGTACTTC.

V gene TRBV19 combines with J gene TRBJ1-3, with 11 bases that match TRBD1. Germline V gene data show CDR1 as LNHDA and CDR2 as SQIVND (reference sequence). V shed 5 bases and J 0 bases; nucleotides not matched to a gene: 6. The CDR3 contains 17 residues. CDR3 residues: CASSGWTGGFSGNTIYF. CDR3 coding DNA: TGTGCCAGTAGTGGCTGGACAGGGGGCTTCTCTGGAAACACCATATATTTT.

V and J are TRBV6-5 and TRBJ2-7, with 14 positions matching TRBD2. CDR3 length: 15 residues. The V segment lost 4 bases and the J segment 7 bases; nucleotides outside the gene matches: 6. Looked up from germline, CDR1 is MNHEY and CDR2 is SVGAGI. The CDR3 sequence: CASSWGLAGVREQYF. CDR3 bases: TGTGCCAGCAGTTGGGGACTAGCGGGAGTAAGGGAGCAGTACTTC.

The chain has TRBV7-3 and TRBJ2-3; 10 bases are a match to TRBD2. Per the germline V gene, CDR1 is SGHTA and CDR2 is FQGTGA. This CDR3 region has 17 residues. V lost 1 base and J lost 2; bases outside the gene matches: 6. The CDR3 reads CASSLSPGLAATDTQYF. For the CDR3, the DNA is TGTGCCAGCAGCTTAAGCCCTGGACTAGCGGCCACAGATACGCAGTATTTT.

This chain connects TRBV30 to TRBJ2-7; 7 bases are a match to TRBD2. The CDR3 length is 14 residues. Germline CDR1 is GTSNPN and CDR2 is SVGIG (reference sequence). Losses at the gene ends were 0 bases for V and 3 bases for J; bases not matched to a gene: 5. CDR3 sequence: CAWSVVSSGYEQYF. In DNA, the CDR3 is TGTGCCTGGAGTGTAGTTTCTAGCGGCTACGAGCAGTACTTC.

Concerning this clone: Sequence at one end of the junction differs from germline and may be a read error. CDR3 sequence reads: CASSLFCF. The CDR3 bases are TGTGCCAGCAGCTTATTTTGCTTC. The chain couples TRBV7-9 to TRBJ1-2; no clear D gene. Germline lookup yields CDR1 SEHNR and CDR2 FQNEAQ (reference sequence). The CDR3 loop spans 8 amino acids.

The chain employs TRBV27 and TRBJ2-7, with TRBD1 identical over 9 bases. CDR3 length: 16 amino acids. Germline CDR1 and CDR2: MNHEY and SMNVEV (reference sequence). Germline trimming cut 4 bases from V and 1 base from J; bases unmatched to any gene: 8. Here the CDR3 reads CASSSYPGQGSYEQYF. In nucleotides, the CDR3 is TGTGCCAGCAGTTCCTATCCGGGACAGGGTTCCTACGAGCAGTACTTC.